This T cell receptor (beta chain) was recorded in a study of blood T cell repertoires in COVID-19. The CDR3 is 18 residues long. The germline gives CDR1 SGHTA, CDR2 FQGNSA. The V segment lost 5 bases and the J segment 2 bases; nucleotides outside the gene matches: 10. Profiled with immunoSEQ multiplex PCR; TCRdb holds only in-frame clones, not every one. The sample contains around 480,000 clones, roughly 90% of which appear only once. The specimen was PBMCs or T cells enriched from blood (not recorded which). The sequence derives from a woman younger than 35 who had recovered from COVID-19. The V and J genes are TRBV7-2 and TRBJ2-3; 13 bases align to TRBD2. CDR3 in DNA: TGTGCCAGCAGCCCCAGAGGGGGGACTAGCGGGATCACAGATACGCAGTATTTT. Protein: CASSPRGGTSGITDTQYF.